This T cell receptor beta chain originates from a study of T cell changes during pregnancy in multiple sclerosis. Generated by immunoSEQ multiplex PCR, the TCRdb table keeps only in-frame clones and is missing some. The data show some 97,000 clones, over 80% seen once. The starting material was peripheral blood, obtained after pregnancy. The sequence was obtained from a female donor with multiple sclerosis, enrolled in a pregnancy study.

This chain's CDR3 is CASSSAAGTNYEQYF. The CDR3 DNA is TGTGCCAGCAGCTCAGCAGCGGGGACTAACTACGAGCAGTACTTC. The V call is TRBV7-2, the J call TRBJ2-7, with 7 positions matching TRBD2. CDR1 is SGHTA and CDR2 is FQGNSA in the germline V gene. Germline trimming cut 4 bases from V and 3 bases from J; bases unmatched to any gene: 9. The CDR3 has 15 residues.